The entry below gives a single T cell receptor (beta chain) sequence along with its context. The entry originates in a study of OX40 agonist ivuxolimab in advanced cancers. About the study: Every 2 weeks, patients got intravenous ivuxolimab at one of six dose levels (0.01-10 mg/kg).

Germline V gives CDR1 SEHNR, CDR2 FQNEAQ (reference sequence). With 5 bases removed from V and 4 bases from J, the gap between germline ends came to 14 bases. The CDR3 spans 14 residues. Libraries were prepared by immunoSEQ multiplex PCR; TCRdb keeps only in-frame clonotypes and omits some of them. This sample yields about 79,000 clones, of which 90% to 95% are seen a single time; 9.5% to 10% belongs to the top ten. The sequenced sample was CD4+ or CD8+ T cells sorted from blood, obtained in a trial of the OX40 agonist ivuxolimab. This receptor was identified in an adult with an advanced solid tumor such as melanoma, head and neck, liver or kidney cancer. The rearrangement links TRBV7-9 to TRBJ1-1; D uncertain. CDR3 amino acids: CASSDYQAFTEAFF. The CDR3 DNA is TGTGCCAGCAGCGACTATCAGGCCTTCACTGAAGCTTTCTTT.